This TCR beta chain derives from a study of cytomegalovirus exposure and HLA in healthy donors. Study overall: In terms of ancestry, the Caucasian-associated cluster contained about 81% of the approximately 420 genotyped donors. Whole-study results and caveats: According to reports, the classifier identified cytomegalovirus status with high specificity and sensitivity. A missense DCLRE1C variant was associated with V- and J-gene trimming of TCR beta chains in a later analysis, and an independent cohort replicated the association.

Concerning this clone: Its antigen remains unidentified.

The study ran its PCR with 60 Vbeta and 13 Jbeta primers. Generated by immunoSEQ multiplex PCR, the TCRdb table keeps only in-frame clones and is missing some. The sample has over 150,000 clones, 68% seen once. This TCR was recovered from a man over 45 in good health and CMV-seronegative. Sequencing input: PBMCs.

The CDR3 bases are TGTGCCAGCAGCTTAATGGGAGGAGCGGGACCGGGGGATACGCAGTATTTT. Translating gives CASSLMGGAGPGDTQYF. The V and J genes are TRBV7-2 and TRBJ2-3, with 7 nucleotides matching TRBD2. The CDR3 is made up of 17 amino acids. Germline CDR1 reads SGHTA; CDR2 reads FQGNSA. After removal of 2 bases from V and 6 bases from J, the junction contained 14 bases not matched to a gene.